This TCR beta chain was profiled in a study of blood T cell repertoires in COVID-19. Trimming shortened V by 0 bases and J by 8 bases, and 3 bases separated the two germline ends. Germline V gene data show CDR1 as SGHRS and CDR2 as YFSETQ. The length of the CDR3 is 11 residues. The assay was immunoSEQ multiplex PCR, and TCRdb's table has in-frame clones only and misses some. The sample gives approximately 120,000 clones, roughly 72% of which show up once; 4.5% to 6% is in the top ten. The genes are TRBV5-1 and TRBJ2-1, with D unclear. The receptor's source is a man older than 75 with COVID-19, enrolled during active disease. The sequencing input was peripheral blood. CDR3 in DNA: TGCGCCAGCAGCTTGGGGCATGAGCAGTTCTTC. Its protein product is CASSLGHEQFF.